This TCR beta chain derives from a study of blood T cell repertoires in COVID-19. CDR1 and CDR2 from the germline V gene are SEHNR and FQNEAQ (reference sequence). The CDR3 runs 15 residues. V shed 6 bases, J shed 2 bases, and the junction held 3 bases outside the gene matches. Some clones are missing from TCRdb's copy, which holds only in-frame ones; the method was immunoSEQ multiplex PCR. Counted here are some 120,000 clones, around four fifths occurring once; the ten biggest clones make up 25%. This clone has just one count. Sequencing was performed on peripheral blood. The chain employs TRBV7-9 and TRBJ2-1; 11 positions match TRBD2. The source is a human donor in a cohort sampled during active COVID-19. CDR3 sequence (DNA): TGTGCCAGCAGGGATAGCGGGGGGGCCTACAATGAGCAGTTCTTC. It specifies CASRDSGGAYNEQFF.